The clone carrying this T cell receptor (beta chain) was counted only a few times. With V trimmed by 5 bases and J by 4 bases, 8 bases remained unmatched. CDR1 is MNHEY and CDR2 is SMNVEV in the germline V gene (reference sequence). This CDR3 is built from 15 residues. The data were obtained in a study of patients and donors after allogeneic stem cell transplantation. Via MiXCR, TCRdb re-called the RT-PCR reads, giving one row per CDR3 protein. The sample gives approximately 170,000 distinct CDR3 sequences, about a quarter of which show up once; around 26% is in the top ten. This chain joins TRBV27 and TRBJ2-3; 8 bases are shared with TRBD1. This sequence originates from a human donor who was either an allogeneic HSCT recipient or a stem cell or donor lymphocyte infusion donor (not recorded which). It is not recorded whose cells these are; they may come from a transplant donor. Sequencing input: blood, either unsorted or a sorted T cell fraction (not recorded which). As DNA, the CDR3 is TGTGCCAGCAGTCCCTCGACAGGGGCACCAGATACGCAGTATTTT. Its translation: CASSPSTGAPDTQYF.